This is a list of T cell receptor beta chains from one sample in a study of cytomegalovirus exposure and HLA in healthy donors. Measured with immunoSEQ multiplex PCR; TCRdb has only the in-frame clones, and not every one. This table has fewer than 200,000 clones, roughly four fifths appearing once. Sequenced input: PBMCs. These receptors all stem from a man over 45 in good health and CMV-seropositive. Both conserved end residues are part of each CDR3. A D gene is named only where the DNA matches it firmly.

d_call v_call cdr3_aa
TRBD1 TRBV11-1 CASSYPGTALMNTEAFF
- TRBV11-1 CASSFDRNTEAFF
- TRBV6-4 CASSESPGVDEQFF
- TRBV15 CATSRDLNQPQHF
- TRBV5-1 CASSWEVTYEQYF
TRBD2 TRBV7-2 CASSRLAGVTYEQYF
TRBD2 TRBV5-1 CASSLGASGVLQAREQYF
- TRBV27 CASSLTVNTEAFF
- TRBV7-6 CASSSRSTYEQYF
TRBD1 TRBV27 CASRFQGAGQPQHF
TRBD1 TRBV30 CAWTGTGENYEQYF
TRBD1 TRBV30 CACQLRGLHEQYF
TRBD1 TRBV6-1 CASSEDRTYYGYTF
- TRBV4-1 CASSQSGWQGGFLAKNIQYF
TRBD2 TRBV7-3 CASSLRGTSGSKVYEQYF
TRBD1 TRBV7-3 CASSRGTGDSYEQYF